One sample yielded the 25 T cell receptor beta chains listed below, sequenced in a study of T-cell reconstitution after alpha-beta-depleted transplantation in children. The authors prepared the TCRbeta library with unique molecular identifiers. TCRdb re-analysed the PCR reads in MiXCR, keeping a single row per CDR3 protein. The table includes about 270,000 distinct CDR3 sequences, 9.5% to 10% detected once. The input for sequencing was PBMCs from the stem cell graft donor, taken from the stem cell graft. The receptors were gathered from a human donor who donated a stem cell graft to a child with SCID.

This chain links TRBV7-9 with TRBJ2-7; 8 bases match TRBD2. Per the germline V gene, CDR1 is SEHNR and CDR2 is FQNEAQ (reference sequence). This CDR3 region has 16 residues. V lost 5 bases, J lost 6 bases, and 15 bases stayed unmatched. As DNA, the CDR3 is TGTGCCAGCAGCAGCGGCGTCCGGACTAGCAAGAGCGAGCAGTACTTC. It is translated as CASSSGVRTSKSEQYF.

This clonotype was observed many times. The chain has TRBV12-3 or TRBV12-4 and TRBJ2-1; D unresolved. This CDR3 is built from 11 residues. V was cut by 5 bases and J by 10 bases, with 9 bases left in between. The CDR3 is CASSRQGEQFF. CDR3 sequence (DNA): TGTGCCAGCAGTCGACAAGGCGAGCAGTTCTTC.

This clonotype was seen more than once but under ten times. The chain's CDR3 is CSARDAPGYTF. CDR3 DNA: TGCAGTGCTAGAGATGCCCCCGGCTACACCTTC. The chain has TRBV20-1 and TRBJ1-2; D is uncertain. The ends were cut back, 0 bases at V and 8 bases at J, with 7 bases in the middle. CDR1 and CDR2 from the germline V gene are DFQATT and SNEGSKA (reference sequence). The CDR3 has 11 amino acids.

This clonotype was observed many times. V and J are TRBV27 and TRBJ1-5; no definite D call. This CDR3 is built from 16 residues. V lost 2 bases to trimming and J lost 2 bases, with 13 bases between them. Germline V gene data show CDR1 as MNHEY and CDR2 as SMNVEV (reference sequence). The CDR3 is CASSLVWGLGNQPQHF. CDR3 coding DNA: TGTGCCAGCAGTTTAGTCTGGGGTCTCGGCAATCAGCCCCAGCATTTT.

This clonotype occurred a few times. CDR3 DNA: TGTGCCAGCAGCAACCGCGGGGGGGCCTTGTTTCATGAGCAGTTCTTC. Translated, it gives CASSNRGGALFHEQFF. The chain is built from TRBV6-2 or TRBV6-3 and TRBJ2-1, with 9 nucleotides matching TRBD2. This CDR3 is built from 16 residues. Per the germline V gene, CDR1 is MNHEY and CDR2 is SVGEGT. J was trimmed by 8 bases and V by 6 bases; bases with no gene match: 14.

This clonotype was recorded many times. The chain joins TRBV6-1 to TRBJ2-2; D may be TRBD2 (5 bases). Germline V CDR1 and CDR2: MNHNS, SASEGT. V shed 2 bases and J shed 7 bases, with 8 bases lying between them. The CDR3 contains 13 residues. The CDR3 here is CASSEFRGGELFF. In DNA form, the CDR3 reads TGTGCCAGCAGTGAATTCCGGGGCGGGGAGCTGTTTTTT.

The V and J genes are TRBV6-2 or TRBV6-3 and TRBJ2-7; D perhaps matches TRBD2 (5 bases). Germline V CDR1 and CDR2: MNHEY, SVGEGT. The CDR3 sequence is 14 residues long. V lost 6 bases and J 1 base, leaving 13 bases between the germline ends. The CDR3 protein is CASRASGISYEQYF. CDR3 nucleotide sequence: TGTGCCAGCAGAGCCTCCGGGATTTCCTACGAGCAGTACTTC.

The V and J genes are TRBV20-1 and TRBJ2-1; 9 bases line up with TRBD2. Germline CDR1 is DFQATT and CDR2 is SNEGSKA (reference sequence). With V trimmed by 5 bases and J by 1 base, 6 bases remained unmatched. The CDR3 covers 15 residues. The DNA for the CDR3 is TGCAGTGCTGACCCTAGCGGGGCTTCCTACAATGAGCAGTTCTTC. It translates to CSADPSGASYNEQFF.

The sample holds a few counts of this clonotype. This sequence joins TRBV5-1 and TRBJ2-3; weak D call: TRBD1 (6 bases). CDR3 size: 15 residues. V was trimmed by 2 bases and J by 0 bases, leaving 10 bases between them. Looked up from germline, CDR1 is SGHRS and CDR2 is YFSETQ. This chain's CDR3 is CASSFRDISTDTQYF. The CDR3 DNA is TGCGCCAGCAGCTTCCGGGACATTAGCACAGATACGCAGTATTTT.

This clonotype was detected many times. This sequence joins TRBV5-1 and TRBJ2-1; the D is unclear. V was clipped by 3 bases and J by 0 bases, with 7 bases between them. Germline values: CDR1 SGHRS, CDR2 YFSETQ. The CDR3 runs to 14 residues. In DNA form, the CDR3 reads TGCGCCAGCAGCTCCGTTAGCTCCTACAATGAGCAGTTCTTC. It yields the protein CASSSVSSYNEQFF.

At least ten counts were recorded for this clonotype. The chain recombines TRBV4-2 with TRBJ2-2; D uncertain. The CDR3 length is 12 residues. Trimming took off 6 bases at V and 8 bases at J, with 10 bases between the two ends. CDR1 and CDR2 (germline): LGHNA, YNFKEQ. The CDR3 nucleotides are TGTGCCAGCAGTCTCTACCAGGGGGAGCTGTTTTTT. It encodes CASSLYQGELFF.

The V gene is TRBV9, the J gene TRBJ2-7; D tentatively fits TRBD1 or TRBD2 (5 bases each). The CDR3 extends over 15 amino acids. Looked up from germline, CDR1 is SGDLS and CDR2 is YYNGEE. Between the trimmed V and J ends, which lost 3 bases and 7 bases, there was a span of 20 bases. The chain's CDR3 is CASSDYTGGGSEQYF. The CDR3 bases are TGTGCCAGCAGCGATTATACTGGGGGTGGGTCGGAGCAGTACTTC.

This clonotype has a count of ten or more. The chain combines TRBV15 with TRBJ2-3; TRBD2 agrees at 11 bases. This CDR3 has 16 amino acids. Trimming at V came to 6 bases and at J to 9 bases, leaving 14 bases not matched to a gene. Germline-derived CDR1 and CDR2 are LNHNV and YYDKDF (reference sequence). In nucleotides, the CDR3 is TGTGCCACCAGTAGTCGGGGGACTAGCGGCCGTATCACGCAGTATTTT. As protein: CATSSRGTSGRITQYF.

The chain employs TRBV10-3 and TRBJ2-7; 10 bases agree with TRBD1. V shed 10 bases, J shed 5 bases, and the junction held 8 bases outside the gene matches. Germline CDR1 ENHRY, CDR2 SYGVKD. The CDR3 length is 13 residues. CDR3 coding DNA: TGTGCCAGCACACCCGGGACAGGGGACGAGCAGTACTTC. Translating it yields CASTPGTGDEQYF.

The CDR3 protein is CASLFGHNTGELFF. For the CDR3, the DNA is TGTGCCAGCCTGTTCGGTCACAACACCGGGGAGCTGTTTTTT. The chain is built from TRBV12-3 or TRBV12-4 and TRBJ2-2; unclear D gene. The ends were cut back, 8 bases at V and 2 bases at J, with 12 bases in the middle. This CDR3 region has 14 residues.

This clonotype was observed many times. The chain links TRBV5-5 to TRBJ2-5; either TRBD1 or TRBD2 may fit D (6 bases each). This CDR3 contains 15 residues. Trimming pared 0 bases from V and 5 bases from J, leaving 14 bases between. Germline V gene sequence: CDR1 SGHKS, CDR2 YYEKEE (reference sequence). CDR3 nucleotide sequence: TGTGCCAGCAGCTTGGGTAGGGGGGTTCGGGAGACCCAGTACTTC. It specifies CASSLGRGVRETQYF.

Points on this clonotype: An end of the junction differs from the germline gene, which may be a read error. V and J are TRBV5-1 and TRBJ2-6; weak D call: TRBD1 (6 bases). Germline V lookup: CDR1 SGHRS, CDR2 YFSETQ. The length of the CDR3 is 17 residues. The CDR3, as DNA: TGCGCCAGCAGCCCATCGACAGGTAACTCTTGGGCCAACGTCCTGACTTTC. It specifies CASSPSTGNSWANVLTF.

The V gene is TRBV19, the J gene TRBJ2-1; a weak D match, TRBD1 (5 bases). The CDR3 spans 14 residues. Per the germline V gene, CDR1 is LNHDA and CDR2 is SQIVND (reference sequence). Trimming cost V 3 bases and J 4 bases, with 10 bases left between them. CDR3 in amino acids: CASSIGAEYNEQFF. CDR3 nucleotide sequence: TGTGCCAGTAGTATTGGGGCGGAGTACAATGAGCAGTTCTTC. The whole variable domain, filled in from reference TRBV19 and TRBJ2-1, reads DGGITQSPKYLFRKEGQNVTLSCEQNLNHDAMYWYRQDPGQGLRLIYYSQIVNDFQKGDIAEGYSVSREKKESFPLTVTSAQKNPTAFYLCASSIGAEYNEQFFGPGTRLTVL.

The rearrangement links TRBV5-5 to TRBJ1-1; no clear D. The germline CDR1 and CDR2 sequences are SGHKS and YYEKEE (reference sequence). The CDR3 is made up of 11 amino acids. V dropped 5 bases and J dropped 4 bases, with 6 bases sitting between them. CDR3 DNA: TGTGCCAGCAGAGCGGTCACTGAAGCTTTCTTT. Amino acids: CASRAVTEAFF. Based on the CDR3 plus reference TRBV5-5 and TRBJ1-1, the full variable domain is DAGVTQSPTHLIKTRGQQVTLRCSPISGHKSVSWYQQVLGQGPQFIFQYYEKEERGRGNFPDRFSARQFPNYSSELNVNALLLGDSALYLCASRAVTEAFFGQGTRLTVV.

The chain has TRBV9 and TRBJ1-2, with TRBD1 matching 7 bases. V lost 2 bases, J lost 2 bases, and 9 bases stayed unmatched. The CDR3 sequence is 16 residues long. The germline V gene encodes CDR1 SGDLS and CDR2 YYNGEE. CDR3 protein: CASSVYDRVGNYGYTF. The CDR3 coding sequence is TGTGCCAGCAGCGTCTACGACAGGGTAGGGAACTATGGCTACACCTTC.

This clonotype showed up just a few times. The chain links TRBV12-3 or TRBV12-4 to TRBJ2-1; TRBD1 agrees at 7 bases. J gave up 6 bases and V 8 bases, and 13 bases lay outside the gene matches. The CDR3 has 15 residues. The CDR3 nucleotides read TGTGCCAGCTTACTAGGGCCAGGGGGTATCAATGAGCAGTTCTTC. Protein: CASLLGPGGINEQFF.

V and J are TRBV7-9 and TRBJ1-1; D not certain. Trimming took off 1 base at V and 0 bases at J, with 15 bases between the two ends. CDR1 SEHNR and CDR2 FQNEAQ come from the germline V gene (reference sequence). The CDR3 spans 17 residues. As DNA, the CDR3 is TGTGCCAGCAGCTTAGTGGCCGGCAGATATATGAACACTGAAGCTTTCTTT. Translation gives CASSLVAGRYMNTEAFF.

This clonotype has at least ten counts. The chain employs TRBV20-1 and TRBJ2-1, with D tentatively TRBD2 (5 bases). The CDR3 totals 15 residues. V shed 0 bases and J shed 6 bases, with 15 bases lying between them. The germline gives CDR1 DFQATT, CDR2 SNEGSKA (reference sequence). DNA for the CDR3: TGCAGTGCTAGAGATATGGTACCCCGGGGCAATGAGCAGTTCTTC. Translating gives CSARDMVPRGNEQFF.

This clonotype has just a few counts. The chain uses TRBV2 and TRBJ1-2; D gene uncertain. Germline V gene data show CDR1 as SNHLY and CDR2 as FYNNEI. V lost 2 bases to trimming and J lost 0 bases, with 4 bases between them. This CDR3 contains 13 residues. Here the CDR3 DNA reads TGTGCCAGCAGTGAAAGGGCTAACTATGGCTACACCTTC. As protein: CASSERANYGYTF. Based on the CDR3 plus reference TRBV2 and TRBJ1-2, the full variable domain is EPEVTQTPSHQVTQMGQEVILRCVPISNHLYFYWYRQILGQKVEFLVSFYNNEISEKSEIFDDQFSVERPDGSNFTLKIRSTKLEDSAMYFCASSERANYGYTFGSGTRLTVV.

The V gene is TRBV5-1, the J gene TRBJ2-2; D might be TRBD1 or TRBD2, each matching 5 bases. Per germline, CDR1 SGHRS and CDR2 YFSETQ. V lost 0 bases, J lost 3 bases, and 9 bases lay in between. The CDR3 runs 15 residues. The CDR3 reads CASSLAGTHTGELFF. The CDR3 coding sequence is TGCGCCAGCAGCTTGGCCGGGACCCACACCGGGGAGCTGTTTTTT. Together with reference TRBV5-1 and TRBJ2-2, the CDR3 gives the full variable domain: KAGVTQTPRYLIKTRGQQVTLSCSPISGHRSVSWYQQTPGQGLQFLFEYFSETQRNKGNFPGRFSGRQFSNSRSEMNVSTLELGDSALYLCASSLAGTHTGELFFGEGSRLTVL.